The sequence of this TCR beta chain was determined in a study of blood T cell repertoires in COVID-19. For the study at large: Whether acute or convalescent, the COVID-19 samples came from the United States, Italy and Spain. The cDNA or gDNA used as material had been derived from T cells, B-cell-depleted T cells, or PBMCs.

Clones were sequenced by immunoSEQ multiplex PCR, and TCRdb holds only the in-frame ones, with some missing. The table lists approximately 440,000 clones, approximately 89% of them singletons. This clone appeared once. This CDR3 comprises 11 residues. Trimming took 4 bases from V and 9 from J; bases not matched to a gene: 3. Seattle researchers signed up patients amid active infection and tracked them longitudinally. The chain combines TRBV12-3 or TRBV12-4 with TRBJ2-7; 7 nucleotides match TRBD1. The clonotype comes from a woman aged 50 to 60 with COVID-19, enrolled during active disease. What was sequenced was peripheral blood. CDR3 sequence reads: CASSSRTGQYF. The DNA for the CDR3 is TGTGCCAGCAGTTCAAGGACAGGGCAGTACTTC.